This TCR beta chain stems from a study of Tregs in tolerant kidney transplant recipients. This CDR3 is 15 amino acids long. The junction had 7 bases not matched to a gene; V was cut back by 2 bases and J by 3 bases. Germline CDR1 MNHNS, CDR2 SASEGT. As concerns this clone: Its antigen is currently unknown.

Overall study findings and caveats: No direct test of biological reproducibility was done here. Activated donor B cell expansion appeared to reveal the most relevant donor-specific TCRbeta repertoire. The small number of patients limits these findings pending further validation.

Produced via immunoSEQ multiplex PCR; TCRdb's table is partial and in-frame only. The sample lists fewer than 70,000 clones, about 86% seen once, with 4% to 6.5% in the top ten. Thawed PBMCs were FACS-sorted into unstimulated CD4+CD25+CD127- regulatory T cells, CD4+CD25- non-regulatory cells, CD4 and CD8 cells. The source material was CD4+ T cells from blood. The chain combines TRBV6-1 with TRBJ2-7, with TRBD2 matching 7 bases. This TCR was sampled from a human donor in good health. The CDR3 region has the DNA TGTGCCAGCAGTGAACTGTCAGCGGGAAACTACGAGCAGTACTTC. This translates into CASSELSAGNYEQYF.